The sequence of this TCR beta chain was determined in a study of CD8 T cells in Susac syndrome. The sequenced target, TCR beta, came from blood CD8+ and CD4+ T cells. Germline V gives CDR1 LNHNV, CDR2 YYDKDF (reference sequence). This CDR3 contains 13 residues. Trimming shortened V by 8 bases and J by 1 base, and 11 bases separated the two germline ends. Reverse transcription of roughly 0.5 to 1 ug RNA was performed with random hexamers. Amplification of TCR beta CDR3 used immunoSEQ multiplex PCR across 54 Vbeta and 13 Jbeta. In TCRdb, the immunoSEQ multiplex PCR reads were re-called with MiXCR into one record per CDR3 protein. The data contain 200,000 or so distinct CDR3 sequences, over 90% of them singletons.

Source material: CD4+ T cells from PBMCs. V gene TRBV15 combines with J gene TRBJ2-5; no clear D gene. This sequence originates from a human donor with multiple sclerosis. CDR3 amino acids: CATRRPAQETQYF. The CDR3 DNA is TGTGCCACCCGAAGGCCAGCCCAAGAGACCCAGTACTTC.